Following are 7 T cell receptor beta chains from one sample sequenced in a study of blood T cell repertoires in COVID-19. The repertoire was sequenced with immunoSEQ multiplex PCR; TCRdb's copy has only in-frame clones and lacks some. The table records about 58,000 clones, around nine tenths of them present only once. Sequencing input: peripheral blood. Every receptor here comes from a woman in her fifties or sixties with active COVID-19.

This sequence joins TRBV7-2 and TRBJ1-5; 7 bases map to TRBD1. This CDR3 is 14 amino acids long. V lost 2 bases and J lost 7; bases outside the gene matches: 5. Germline values: CDR1 SGHTA, CDR2 FQGNSA. CDR3 sequence reads: CASSLSSGGQPQHF. The CDR3, as DNA: TGTGCCAGCAGCTTAAGTTCAGGGGGACAGCCCCAGCATTTT.

The genes are TRBV7-2 and TRBJ2-5, with a possible D match to TRBD2 (6 bases). Trimming shortened V by 5 bases and J by 1 base, and 11 bases separated the two germline ends. The germline gives CDR1 SGHTA, CDR2 FQGNSA. The CDR3 runs 14 residues. The CDR3 DNA reads as TGTGCCAGCAGCCCCGCGGGGCTCCAAGAGACCCAGTACTTC. It encodes CASSPAGLQETQYF.

This rearrangement joins TRBV9 to TRBJ2-1, with TRBD1 identical over 7 bases. This CDR3 contains 14 residues. V gave up 0 bases and J gave up 9 bases; unmatched junction bases: 6. Germline CDR1 and CDR2: SGDLS and YYNGEE. The CDR3 DNA reads TGTGCCAGCAGCGTAGTTCCAGGGGGTGTTGAGCAGTTCTTC. This sequence encodes CASSVVPGGVEQFF.

The chain uses TRBV6-2 or TRBV6-3 and TRBJ1-4; maybe TRBD1 (5 bases). V shed 5 bases and J shed 0 bases, with 19 bases lying between them. CDR1 and CDR2 (germline): MNHEY, SVGEGT. The CDR3 runs 18 residues. The CDR3 protein is CASSPRGRDSATNEKLFF. For the CDR3, the DNA is TGTGCCAGCAGTCCACGGGGGAGGGACTCGGCAACTAATGAAAAACTGTTTTTT.

This chain uses TRBV5-6 with TRBJ1-2; 9 bases align to TRBD1. The CDR3 is made up of 15 amino acids. The junction had 9 bases not matched to a gene; V was cut back by 5 bases and J by 4 bases. Looked up from germline, CDR1 is SGHDT and CDR2 is YYEEEE. CDR3 protein: CASRAGTGSFYGYTF. CDR3 nucleotide sequence: TGTGCCAGCAGGGCCGGGACAGGGAGTTTCTATGGCTACACCTTC. The full variable domain, in which reference TRBV5-6 and TRBJ1-2 provide the parts outside the CDR3, is DAGVTQSPTHLIKTRGQQVTLRCSPKSGHDTVSWYQQALGQGPQFIFQYYEEEERQRGNFPDRFSGHQFPNYSSELNVNALLLGDSALYLCASRAGTGSFYGYTFGSGTRLTVV.

This chain uses TRBV12-3 or TRBV12-4 with TRBJ2-3, with a possible D match to TRBD2 (7 bases). The CDR3 extends over 13 amino acids. Trimming pared 7 bases from V and 9 bases from J, leaving 17 bases between. This CDR3 is CASKSGGRGTQYF. CDR3 nucleotide sequence: TGTGCCAGCAAGTCGGGGGGCCGAGGCACGCAGTATTTT.

This chain links TRBV9 with TRBJ1-2; 8 nucleotides align to TRBD1. V lost 0 bases, J lost 1 base, and 5 bases stayed unmatched. There are 16 residues in the CDR3. Per the germline V gene, CDR1 is SGDLS and CDR2 is YYNGEE. CDR3 amino acids: CASSVGGTGLNYGYTF. The DNA of the CDR3 is TGTGCCAGCAGCGTAGGGGGGACAGGCCTTAACTATGGCTACACCTTC. Using reference TRBV9 and TRBJ1-2 for the parts outside the CDR3, the full variable domain is DSGVTQTPKHLITATGQRVTLRCSPRSGDLSVYWYQQSLDQGLQFLIQYYNGEERAKGNILERFSAQQFPDLHSELNLSSLELGDSALYFCASSVGGTGLNYGYTFGSGTRLTVV.